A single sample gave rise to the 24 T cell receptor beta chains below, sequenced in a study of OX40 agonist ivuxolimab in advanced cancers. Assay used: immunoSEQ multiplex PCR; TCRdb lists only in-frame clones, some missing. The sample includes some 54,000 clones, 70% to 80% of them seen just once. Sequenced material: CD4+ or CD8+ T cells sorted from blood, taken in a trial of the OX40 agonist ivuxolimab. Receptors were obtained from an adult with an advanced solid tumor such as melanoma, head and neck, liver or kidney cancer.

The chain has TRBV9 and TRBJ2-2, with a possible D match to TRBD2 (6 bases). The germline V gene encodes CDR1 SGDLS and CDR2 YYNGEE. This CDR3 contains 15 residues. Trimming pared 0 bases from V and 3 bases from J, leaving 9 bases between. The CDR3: CASSVGGVYTGELFF. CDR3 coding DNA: TGTGCCAGCAGCGTAGGCGGGGTGTACACCGGGGAGCTGTTTTTT.

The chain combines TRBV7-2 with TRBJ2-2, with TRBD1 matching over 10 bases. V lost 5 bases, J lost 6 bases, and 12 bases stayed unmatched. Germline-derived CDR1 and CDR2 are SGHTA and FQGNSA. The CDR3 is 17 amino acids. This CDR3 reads CASSLLPGTGAPGELFF. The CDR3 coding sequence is TGTGCCAGCAGCCTACTTCCCGGGACAGGGGCCCCCGGGGAGCTGTTTTTT.

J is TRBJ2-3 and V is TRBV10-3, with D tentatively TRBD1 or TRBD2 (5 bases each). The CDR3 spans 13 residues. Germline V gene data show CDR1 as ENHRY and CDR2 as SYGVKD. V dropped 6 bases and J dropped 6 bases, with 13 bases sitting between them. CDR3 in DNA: TGTGCCATCAGCCGGGACCACTCCGATACGCAGTATTTT. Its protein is CAISRDHSDTQYF.

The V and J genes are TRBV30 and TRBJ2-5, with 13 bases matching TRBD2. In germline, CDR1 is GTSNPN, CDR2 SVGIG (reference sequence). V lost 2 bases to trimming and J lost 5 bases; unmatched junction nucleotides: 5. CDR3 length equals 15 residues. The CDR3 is CAWSWGLAGMETQYF. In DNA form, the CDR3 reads TGTGCCTGGAGTTGGGGACTAGCGGGAATGGAGACCCAGTACTTC. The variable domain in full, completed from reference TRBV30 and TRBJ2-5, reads SQTIHQWPATLVQPVGSPLSLECTVEGTSNPNLYWYRQAAGRGLQLLFYSVGIGQISSEVPQNLSASRPQDRQFILSSKKLLLSDSGFYLCAWSWGLAGMETQYFGPGTRLLVL.

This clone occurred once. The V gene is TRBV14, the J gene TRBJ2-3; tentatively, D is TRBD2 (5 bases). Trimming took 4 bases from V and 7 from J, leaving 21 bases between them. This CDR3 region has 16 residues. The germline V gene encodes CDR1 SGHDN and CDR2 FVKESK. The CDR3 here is CASSRAVGQRENTQYF. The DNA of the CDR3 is TGTGCCAGCAGCCGAGCTGTAGGGCAGAGGGAAAATACGCAGTATTTT.

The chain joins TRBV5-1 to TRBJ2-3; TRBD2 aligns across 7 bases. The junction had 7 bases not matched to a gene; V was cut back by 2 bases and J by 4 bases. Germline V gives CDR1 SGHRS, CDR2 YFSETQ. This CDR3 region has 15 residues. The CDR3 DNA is TGCGCCAGCAGCTTTGAGGGAGGGCCCCCAGATACGCAGTATTTT. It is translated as CASSFEGGPPDTQYF.

Here the CDR3 reads CAWSVGRGRQDTQYF. CDR3 sequence (DNA): TGTGCCTGGAGTGTCGGGAGGGGGCGTCAAGATACGCAGTATTTT. The chain uses TRBV30 and TRBJ2-3; tentatively, D is TRBD2 (8 bases). The CDR3 sequence is 15 residues long. From germline, CDR1 is GTSNPN and CDR2 SVGIG (reference sequence). The V end was cut by 0 bases, the J end by 5 bases, with 15 bases between.

CDR3 residues: CASSLARGTEAFF. In nucleotides, the CDR3 is TGTGCCAGCAGCTTGGCCCGGGGCACTGAAGCTTTCTTT. The chain combines TRBV11-3 with TRBJ1-1, with no clear D. Trimming removed 3 bases from V and 4 bases from J, with 9 bases in between. CDR3 length: 13 residues. Germline CDR1 and CDR2: SGHNT and YENEEA. Looking up the rest from reference TRBV11-3 and TRBJ1-1 gives the full variable domain: EAGVVQSPRYKIIEKKQPVAFWCNPISGHNTLYWYLQNLGQGPELLIRYENEEAVDDSQLPKDRFSAERLKGVDSTLKIQPAELGDSAVYLCASSLARGTEAFFGQGTRLTVV.

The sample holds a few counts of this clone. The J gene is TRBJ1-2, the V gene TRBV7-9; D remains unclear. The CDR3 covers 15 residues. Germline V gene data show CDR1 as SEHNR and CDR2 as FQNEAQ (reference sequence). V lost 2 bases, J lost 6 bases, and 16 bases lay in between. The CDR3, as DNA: TGTGCCAGCAGCTTAACGGGAAGCCCAACTGATGGCTACACCTTC. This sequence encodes CASSLTGSPTDGYTF.

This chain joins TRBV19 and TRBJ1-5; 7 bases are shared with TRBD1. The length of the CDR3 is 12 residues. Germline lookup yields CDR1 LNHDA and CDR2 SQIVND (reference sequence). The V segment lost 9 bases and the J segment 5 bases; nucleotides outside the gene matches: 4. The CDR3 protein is CASGTAYQPQHF. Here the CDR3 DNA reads TGTGCCAGCGGGACAGCCTATCAGCCCCAGCATTTT.

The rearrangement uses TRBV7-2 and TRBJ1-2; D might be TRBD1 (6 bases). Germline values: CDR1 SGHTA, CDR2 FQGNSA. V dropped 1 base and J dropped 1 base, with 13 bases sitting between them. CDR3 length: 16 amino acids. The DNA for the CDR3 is TGTGCCAGCAGCTTAGAGCAGGGGCTACGTAACTATGGCTACACCTTC. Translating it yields CASSLEQGLRNYGYTF. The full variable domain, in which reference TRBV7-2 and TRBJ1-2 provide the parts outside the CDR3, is GAGVSQSPSNKVTEKGKDVELRCDPISGHTALYWYRQSLGQGLEFLIYFQGNSAPDKSGLPSDRFSAERTGGSVSTLTIQRTQQEDSAVYLCASSLEQGLRNYGYTFGSGTRLTVV.

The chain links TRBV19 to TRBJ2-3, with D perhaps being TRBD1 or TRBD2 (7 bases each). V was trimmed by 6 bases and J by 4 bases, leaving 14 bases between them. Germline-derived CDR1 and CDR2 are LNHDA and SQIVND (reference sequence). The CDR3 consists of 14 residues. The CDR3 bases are TGTGCCAGTAGACAGGGGAGGGGGTCAGATACGCAGTATTTT. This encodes CASRQGRGSDTQYF.

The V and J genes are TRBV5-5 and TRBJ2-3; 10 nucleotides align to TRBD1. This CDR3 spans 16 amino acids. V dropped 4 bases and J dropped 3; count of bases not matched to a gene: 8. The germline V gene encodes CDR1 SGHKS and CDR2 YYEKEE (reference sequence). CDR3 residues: CASSTLGGQGTDTQYF. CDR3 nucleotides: TGTGCCAGCAGCACCCTCGGGGGACAGGGGACAGATACGCAGTATTTT. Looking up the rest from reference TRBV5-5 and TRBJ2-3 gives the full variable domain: DAGVTQSPTHLIKTRGQQVTLRCSPISGHKSVSWYQQVLGQGPQFIFQYYEKEERGRGNFPDRFSARQFPNYSSELNVNALLLGDSALYLCASSTLGGQGTDTQYFGPGTRLTVL.

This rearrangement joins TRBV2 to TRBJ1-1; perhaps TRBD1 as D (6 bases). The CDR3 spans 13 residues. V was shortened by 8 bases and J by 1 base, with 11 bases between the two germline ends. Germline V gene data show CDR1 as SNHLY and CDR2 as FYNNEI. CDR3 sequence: CASERDTNTEAFF. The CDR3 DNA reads TGTGCCAGCGAGAGGGACACGAACACTGAAGCTTTCTTT.

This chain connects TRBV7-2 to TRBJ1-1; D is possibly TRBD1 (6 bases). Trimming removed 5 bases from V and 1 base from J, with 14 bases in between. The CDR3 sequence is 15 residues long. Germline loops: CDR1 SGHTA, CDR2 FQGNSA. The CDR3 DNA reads TGTGCCAGCAGCACACAGGGAGGCCAGAACACTGAAGCTTTCTTT. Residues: CASSTQGGQNTEAFF.

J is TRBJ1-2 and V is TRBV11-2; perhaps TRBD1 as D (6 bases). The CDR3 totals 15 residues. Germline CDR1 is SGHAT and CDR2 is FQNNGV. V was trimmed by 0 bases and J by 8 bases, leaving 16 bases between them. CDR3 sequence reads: CASSLDFVQGLGYTF. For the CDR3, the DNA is TGTGCCAGCAGCTTAGATTTCGTACAGGGTTTAGGCTACACCTTC.

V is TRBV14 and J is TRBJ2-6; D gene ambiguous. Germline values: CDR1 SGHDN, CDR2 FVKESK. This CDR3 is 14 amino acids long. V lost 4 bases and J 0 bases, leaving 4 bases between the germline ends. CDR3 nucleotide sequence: TGTGCCAGCAGCCGGAACTCTGGGGCCAACGTCCTGACTTTC. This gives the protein CASSRNSGANVLTF.

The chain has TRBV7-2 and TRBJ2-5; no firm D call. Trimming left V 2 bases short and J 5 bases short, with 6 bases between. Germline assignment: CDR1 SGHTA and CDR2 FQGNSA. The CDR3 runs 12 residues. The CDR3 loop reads CASSLYRETQYF. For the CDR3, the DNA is TGTGCCAGCAGCTTATATCGTGAGACCCAGTACTTC.

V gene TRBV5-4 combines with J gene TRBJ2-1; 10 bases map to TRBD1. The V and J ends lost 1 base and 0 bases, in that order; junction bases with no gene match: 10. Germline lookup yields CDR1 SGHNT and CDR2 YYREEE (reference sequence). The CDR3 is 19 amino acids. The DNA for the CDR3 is TGTGCCAGCAGCTTGTGGGGGACAGGGGCCGTTAGCTCCTACAATGAGCAGTTCTTC. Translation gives CASSLWGTGAVSSYNEQFF. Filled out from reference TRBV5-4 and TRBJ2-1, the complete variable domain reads ETGVTQSPTHLIKTRGQQVTLRCSSQSGHNTVSWYQQALGQGPQFIFQYYREEENGRGNFPPRFSGLQFPNYSSELNVNALELDDSALYLCASSLWGTGAVSSYNEQFFGPGTRLTVL.

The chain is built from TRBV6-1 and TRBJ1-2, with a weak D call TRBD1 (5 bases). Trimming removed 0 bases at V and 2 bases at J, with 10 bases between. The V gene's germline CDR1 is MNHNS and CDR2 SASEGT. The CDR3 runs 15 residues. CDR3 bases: TGTGCCAGCAGTGAAGCGGGAGGGGTCAACTATGGCTACACCTTC. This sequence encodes CASSEAGGVNYGYTF.

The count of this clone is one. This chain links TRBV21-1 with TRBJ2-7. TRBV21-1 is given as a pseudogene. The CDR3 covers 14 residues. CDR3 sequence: CASNKGHKTYEQYF. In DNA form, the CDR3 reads TGTGCCAGCAATAAGGGCCACAAGACCTACGAGCAGTACTTC.

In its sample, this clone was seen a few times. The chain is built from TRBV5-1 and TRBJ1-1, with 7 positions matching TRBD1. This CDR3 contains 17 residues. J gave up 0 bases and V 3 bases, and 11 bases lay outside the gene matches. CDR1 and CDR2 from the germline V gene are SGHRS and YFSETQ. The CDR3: CASSSTLNRGLNTEAFF. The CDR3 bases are TGCGCCAGCAGCTCTACGCTCAACAGGGGCCTGAACACTGAAGCTTTCTTT.

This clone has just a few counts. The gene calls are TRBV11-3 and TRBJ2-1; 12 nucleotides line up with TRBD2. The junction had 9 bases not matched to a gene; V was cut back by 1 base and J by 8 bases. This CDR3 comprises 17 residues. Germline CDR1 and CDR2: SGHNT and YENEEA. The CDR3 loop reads CASSLGKLAGGRDEQFF. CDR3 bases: TGTGCCAGCAGCTTAGGCAAACTAGCGGGAGGTAGGGATGAGCAGTTCTTC.

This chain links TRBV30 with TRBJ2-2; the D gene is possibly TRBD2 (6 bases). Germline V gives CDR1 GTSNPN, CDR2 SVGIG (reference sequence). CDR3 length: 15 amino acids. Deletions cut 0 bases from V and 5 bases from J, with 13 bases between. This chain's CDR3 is CAWSVGGTHTGELFF. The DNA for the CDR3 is TGTGCCTGGAGTGTAGGAGGGACTCATACCGGGGAGCTGTTTTTT. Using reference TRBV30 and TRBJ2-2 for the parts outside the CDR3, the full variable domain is SQTIHQWPATLVQPVGSPLSLECTVEGTSNPNLYWYRQAAGRGLQLLFYSVGIGQISSEVPQNLSASRPQDRQFILSSKKLLLSDSGFYLCAWSVGGTHTGELFFGEGSRLTVL.